Below, 32 T cell receptor beta chains from the same sample are listed, as sequenced in a study of early T cells in non-severe SARS-CoV-2 infection (dated by TCRdb to the early 2020s). To prepare the library, 5' RACE was applied. For sequencing, a NextSeq 500 was employed. Starting from the raw public reads, TCRdb applied fastp trimming at Q25, assembled clones with MiXCR and retained in-frame beta chains. Entries are consolidated by CDR3 protein sequence, retaining the most common genes and DNA. Across this sample there are 100,000 to 140,000 distinct CDR3 sequences, with roughly 10% seen only once. 6.5% to 8% of the sample is taken by the ten largest. The sequencing sample was made of whole blood. All receptors come from an adult who was a healthcare worker with PCR-confirmed SARS-CoV-2 infection or an uninfected control (not recorded which).

Comment on this clonotype: A read error may be the cause here, since a much bigger clone is one base away. The rearrangement links TRBV7-6 to TRBJ1-2, with TRBD1 as a possible D gene (5 bases). CDR1 and CDR2 (germline): SGHVS, FNYEAQ. The CDR3 length is 14 residues. The CDR3 DNA reads TGTGCCAACAGCCCAGGGCCGCGAAACTATGGCTACACCTTC. It encodes CANSPGPRNYGYTF.

In its sample, this clonotype was seen a few times. The CDR3 nucleotides are TGTGCCTGGAGAATTAGCGGTTCCACCGGGGAGCTGTTTTTT. Its protein product is CAWRISGSTGELFF. The chain uses TRBV30 and TRBJ2-2; maybe TRBD2 (6 bases). CDR1 GTSNPN and CDR2 SVGIG come from the germline V gene (reference sequence). Deletions cut 3 bases from V and 4 bases from J, with 12 bases between. The CDR3 has 14 amino acids.

This chain joins TRBV7-2 and TRBJ2-5; 7 nucleotides match TRBD2. Germline CDR1 SGHTA, CDR2 FQGNSA. Trimming at V came to 5 bases and at J to 5 bases, leaving 11 bases not matched to a gene. This CDR3 has 15 amino acids. The CDR3 DNA reads TGTGCCAGCAGCCGTCCGACTAGCCGACGGGAGACCCAGTACTTC. This codes for CASSRPTSRRETQYF.

At least ten counts were recorded for this clonotype. The V call is TRBV6-2 or TRBV6-3, the J call TRBJ2-7, with D possibly TRBD1 on 5 matching bases. Germline CDR1 reads MNHEY; CDR2 reads SVGEGT. V lost 6 bases and J lost 4, with 10 bases in between. The CDR3 is 12 residues long. In DNA, the CDR3 is TGTGCCAGCAGCATCAGACAGTACGAGCAGTACTTC. This encodes CASSIRQYEQYF.

On this clonotype itself: The junction and the germline gene differ at one end; a read error may be behind it. This chain uses TRBV10-1 with TRBJ1-1, with D tentatively TRBD1 (6 bases). CDR3 length: 16 amino acids. From germline, CDR1 is WNHNN and CDR2 SYGVQD (reference sequence). In DNA form, the CDR3 reads TGCGCCAGCAGTGCTTCGGCAGGGGACATGAACCCTGAAGCTTTCTTT. Its protein product is CASSASAGDMNPEAFF.

J is TRBJ2-5 and V is TRBV2; D remains ambiguous. This CDR3 is 12 amino acids long. The germline V and J ends were trimmed by 10 bases and 5 bases, with 14 bases remaining between them. Per germline, CDR1 SNHLY and CDR2 FYNNEI. The DNA for the CDR3 is TGTGCCACCAAACAGACCGCGGAGACCCAGTACTTC. This encodes CATKQTAETQYF.

This clonotype was found many times. The genes are TRBV6-5 and TRBJ1-2; the match to TRBD1 covers 7 bases. This CDR3 is 13 amino acids long. Germline CDR1 and CDR2: MNHEY and SVGAGI. J lost 8 bases, V lost 6 bases, and 9 bases had no gene match. The CDR3 bases are TGTGCCAGCAGAACGACAGGGTATGGAGGCTACACCTTC. It is translated as CASRTTGYGGYTF.

This clonotype was found a few times. The V gene is TRBV27, the J gene TRBJ2-5; weak D call: TRBD2 (7 bases). From germline, CDR1 is MNHEY and CDR2 SMNVEV (reference sequence). This CDR3 has 14 residues. V was trimmed by 6 bases and J by 5 bases, leaving 16 bases between them. CDR3 loop: CASRTGGRRETQYF. Written as DNA, the CDR3 is TGTGCCAGCAGGACGGGGGGCAGAAGGGAGACCCAGTACTTC.

The chain has TRBV6-6 and TRBJ2-3; 8 bases agree with TRBD2. The CDR3 is made up of 17 amino acids. Germline V gene sequence: CDR1 MNHNY, CDR2 SVGAGI (reference sequence). V was pared by 2 bases and J by 2 bases, with 9 bases of the junction left unmatched. The CDR3, as DNA: TGTGCCAGCAGTTACCGGAGACTAGCGATCCTCACAGATACGCAGTATTTT. This translates into CASSYRRLAILTDTQYF.

As regards this clonotype: A read error is possible here, since a much larger clone lies one base away. CDR3 region: CASGLDGDRVGNEQFF. The CDR3 DNA reads as TGCGCCAGCGGCTTGGACGGGGATAGAGTAGGCAATGAGCAGTTCTTC. The V and J genes are TRBV5-1 and TRBJ2-1; tentatively, D is TRBD2 (5 bases). CDR1 is SGHRS, CDR2 YFSETQ, per germline. The CDR3 extends over 16 amino acids. Full variable domain (rest looked up from reference TRBV5-1 and TRBJ2-1): KAGVTQTPRYLIKTRGQQVTLSCSPISGHRSVSWYQQTPGQGLQFLFEYFSETQRNKGNFPGRFSGRQFSNSRSEMNVSTLELGDSALYLCASGLDGDRVGNEQFFGPGTRLTVL.

This clonotype came up a few times. The chain combines TRBV12-3 or TRBV12-4 with TRBJ1-5; D is ambiguous. V was shortened by 6 bases and J by 7 bases, with 7 bases between the two germline ends. This CDR3 is built from 11 residues. The CDR3 sequence: CASSNRQPQHF. The CDR3 nucleotides are TGTGCCAGCAGCAATCGACAGCCCCAGCATTTT.

In its sample, this clonotype was seen many times. The V and J genes are TRBV4-1 and TRBJ2-2; 12 nucleotides agree with TRBD2. CDR3 length: 16 residues. V shed 4 bases, J shed 6 bases, and the junction held 6 bases outside the gene matches. In germline, CDR1 is MGHRA, CDR2 YSYEKL. Here the CDR3 DNA reads TGCGCCAGCAGCCCCCGGACTAGCGGGACAGCCGGGGAGCTGTTTTTT. It yields the protein CASSPRTSGTAGELFF.

The CDR3 DNA reads TGTGCCAGCATGAGAGGGGACAATCAGCCCCAGCATTTT. It translates to CASMRGDNQPQHF. The chain is built from TRBV28 and TRBJ1-5; D is perhaps TRBD1 (5 bases). V lost 7 bases, J lost 3 bases, and 10 bases lay in between. Germline V CDR1 and CDR2: MDHEN, SYDVKM. The CDR3 is 13 amino acids.

This clonotype has at least ten counts. The CDR3 DNA follows: TGTGCCAGCAGCTTCAGACAGGGAGGCACTGAAGCTTTCTTT. Protein product: CASSFRQGGTEAFF. The V and J genes are TRBV3-1 and TRBJ1-1; the match to TRBD1 covers 7 bases. Per the germline V gene, CDR1 is LGHDT and CDR2 is YNNKEL (reference sequence). CDR3 size: 14 residues. J gave up 4 bases and V 5 bases, and 7 bases lay outside the gene matches.

This clonotype has ten or more counts. The V and J genes are TRBV11-1 and TRBJ2-5, with D perhaps TRBD1 or TRBD2 (6 bases each). Trimming removed 1 base from V and 7 bases from J, with 10 bases in between. This CDR3 is built from 13 residues. Germline V gene data show CDR1 as SGHAT and CDR2 as FQDESV (reference sequence). The CDR3 DNA reads TGTGCCAGCAGCTTAGGGGGGGCCGGGACCCAGTACTTC. Translation: CASSLGGAGTQYF.

This clonotype showed up many times. This chain joins TRBV5-6 and TRBJ2-5; TRBD2 matches at 7 bases. Germline CDR1 SGHDT, CDR2 YYEEEE. The CDR3 spans 12 residues. J gave up 12 bases and V 0 bases, and 5 bases lay outside the gene matches. CDR3 nucleotides: TGTGCCAGCAGCTTGGATCGGCTAGCGGAGTACTTC. It translates to CASSLDRLAEYF.

There are many counts of this clonotype. The gene calls are TRBV6-1 and TRBJ2-4; D is ambiguous. The CDR3 is 13 amino acids. Germline V CDR1 and CDR2: MNHNS, SASEGT. The V end was cut by 2 bases, the J end by 0 bases, with 2 bases between. This chain's CDR3 is CASSELAKNIQYF. As DNA, the CDR3 is TGTGCCAGCAGTGAACTAGCCAAAAACATTCAGTACTTC.

Many counts were recorded for this clonotype. The chain is built from TRBV11-3 and TRBJ2-5; 7 bases are a match to TRBD1. The V gene's germline CDR1 is SGHNT and CDR2 YENEEA. J gave up 7 bases and V 5 bases, and 10 bases lay outside the gene matches. This CDR3 comprises 14 residues. CDR3 in amino acids: CASSQSTGLGTQYF. As DNA, the CDR3 is TGTGCCAGCAGCCAGTCGACAGGGTTGGGGACCCAGTACTTC.

The chain carries TRBV6-2 or TRBV6-3 and TRBJ2-3; a weak D match, TRBD2 (5 bases). Germline loops: CDR1 MNHEY, CDR2 SVGEGT. V was trimmed by 7 bases and J by 0 bases, leaving 11 bases between them. The CDR3 sequence is 14 residues long. CDR3 DNA: TGTGCCAGCAAAAGCGGTTCTAGCACAGATACGCAGTATTTT. Translated, it gives CASKSGSSTDTQYF.

The chain employs TRBV28 and TRBJ2-7; D perhaps matches TRBD2 (6 bases). The CDR3 length is 13 residues. Germline lookup yields CDR1 MDHEN and CDR2 SYDVKM. Trimming shortened V by 4 bases and J by 6 bases, and 13 bases separated the two germline ends. For the CDR3, the DNA is TGTGCCAGCAGTTGCGGGGCACTCCTCGAGCAGTACTTC. Protein sequence: CASSCGALLEQYF.

CDR3 nucleotides: TGTGCCAGCAGTGAGCCCTCACATCAGCCCCAGCATTTT. It is translated as CASSEPSHQPQHF. The gene calls are TRBV6-4 and TRBJ1-5; D is ambiguous. Trimming removed 3 bases at V and 5 bases at J, with 8 bases between. Germline values: CDR1 MRHNA, CDR2 SNTAGT. CDR3 length: 13 residues.

This clonotype was observed at least ten times. The genes are TRBV20-1 and TRBJ1-6, with TRBD1 matching over 9 bases. This CDR3 comprises 13 residues. CDR1 is DFQATT and CDR2 is SNEGSKA in the germline V gene (reference sequence). Trimming at V came to 3 bases and at J to 6 bases, leaving 0 bases not matched to a gene. DNA for the CDR3: TGCAGTGCTAGGGGACAGGGTAATTCACCCCTCCACTTT. It codes for CSARGQGNSPLHF.

This clonotype has ten or more counts. This chain uses TRBV9 with TRBJ2-1; 7 bases line up with TRBD2. The germline gives CDR1 SGDLS, CDR2 YYNGEE. The V and J ends lost 3 bases and 1 base, in that order; junction bases with no gene match: 4. This CDR3 contains 15 residues. The CDR3 nucleotides are TGTGCCAGCAGCGAGGCGGGAGAATCCTACAATGAGCAGTTCTTC. It encodes CASSEAGESYNEQFF.

This clonotype was counted ten times or more. The chain joins TRBV28 to TRBJ2-3, with 10 bases fitting TRBD2. Germline V CDR1 and CDR2: MDHEN, SYDVKM. J was trimmed by 0 bases and V by 4 bases; bases with no gene match: 19. The CDR3 covers 21 residues. The CDR3 nucleotides read TGTGCCAGCAGTTACCTTAGGAGACTAGCGGGTTTTGGGACTAGCACAGATACGCAGTATTTT. It encodes CASSYLRRLAGFGTSTDTQYF.

Ten or more counts support this clonotype. This chain connects TRBV20-1 to TRBJ2-5, with no clear D. The CDR3 runs 15 residues. V gave up 6 bases and J gave up 6 bases, with 23 bases separating them. CDR1 and CDR2 from the germline V gene are DFQATT and SNEGSKA (reference sequence). In nucleotides, the CDR3 is TGCAGTGCCAGACGGAACCCGGACGTTCTGAAGACCCAGTACTTC. It codes for CSARRNPDVLKTQYF.

This clonotype was recorded many times. The rearrangement uses TRBV9 and TRBJ2-3; 10 nucleotides line up with TRBD1. The ends lost 5 bases at V and 9 bases at J; junction bases unmatched: 3. CDR1 and CDR2 from the germline V gene are SGDLS and YYNGEE. CDR3 length: 12 amino acids. CDR3 DNA sequence: TGTGCCAGCAGTGTGACAGGGGGCACGCAGTATTTT. Protein product: CASSVTGGTQYF.

This clonotype was observed a handful of times. J is TRBJ1-5 and V is TRBV6-5; TRBD1 might be the D (5 bases). The V and J ends lost 6 bases and 3 bases respectively, with 24 bases between them. The germline V gene encodes CDR1 MNHEY and CDR2 SVGAGI. The CDR3 runs 18 residues. The CDR3 loop reads CASSPARAGMGTNQPQHF. DNA of the CDR3: TGTGCCAGCAGCCCGGCCAGGGCCGGAATGGGGACCAATCAGCCCCAGCATTTT.

This clonotype was found many times. Relative to the germline gene, one junction end is altered; a read error may explain this. This chain uses TRBV2 with TRBJ2-2; tentatively, D is TRBD2 (5 bases). Germline CDR1 is SNHLY and CDR2 is FYNNEI. This CDR3 is 12 amino acids long. The CDR3, as DNA: TGCGCCAGTGGACTCAACACCGGGGAGCTGTTTTTT. It yields the protein CASGLNTGELFF.

This clonotype was picked up a small number of times. This chain links TRBV28 with TRBJ2-5, with unresolved D. V shed 3 bases and J shed 2 bases, with 16 bases lying between them. The CDR3 runs to 16 residues. Per the germline V gene, CDR1 is MDHEN and CDR2 is SYDVKM. CDR3 amino acids: CASSFVALHLQETQYF. The CDR3 bases are TGTGCCAGCAGTTTTGTGGCTCTGCATCTTCAAGAGACCCAGTACTTC. Full variable domain (missing parts from reference TRBV28 and TRBJ2-5): DVKVTQSSRYLVKRTGEKVFLECVQDMDHENMFWYRQDPGLGLRLIYFSYDVKMKEKGDIPEGYSVSREKKERFSLILESASTNQTSMYLCASSFVALHLQETQYFGPGTRLLVL.

Only a few counts were recorded for this clonotype. This rearrangement joins TRBV18 to TRBJ2-1; D uncertain. The CDR3 spans 17 residues. Germline V lookup: CDR1 KGHSH, CDR2 LQKENI. The V end lost 3 bases, the J end lost 10 bases, and 25 bases lay between the germline ends. CDR3 region: CASSPDRPLTVNVEQFF. CDR3 nucleotide sequence: TGTGCCAGCTCACCCGACCGACCCCTAACAGTAAATGTGGAGCAGTTCTTC. The full variable domain, rest sourced from reference TRBV18 and TRBJ2-1, is NAGVMQNPRHLVRRRGQEARLRCSPMKGHSHVYWYRQLPEEGLKFMVYLQKENIIDESGMPKERFSAEFPKEGPSILRIQQVVRGDSAAYFCASSPDRPLTVNVEQFFGPGTRLTVL.

This clonotype has at least ten counts. V gene TRBV2 combines with J gene TRBJ1-1; tentatively, D is TRBD1 (6 bases). V was shortened by 6 bases and J by 7 bases, with 12 bases between the two germline ends. CDR1 is SNHLY, CDR2 FYNNEI, per germline. The CDR3 contains 12 residues. As DNA, the CDR3 is TGTGCCAGCAGCCTGGACAGAAGTGAAGCTTTCTTT. Its protein is CASSLDRSEAFF. The full variable domain, in which reference TRBV2 and TRBJ1-1 provide the parts outside the CDR3, is EPEVTQTPSHQVTQMGQEVILRCVPISNHLYFYWYRQILGQKVEFLVSFYNNEISEKSEIFDDQFSVERPDGSNFTLKIRSTKLEDSAMYFCASSLDRSEAFFGQGTRLTVV.

This clonotype occurred many times. The V gene is TRBV19, the J gene TRBJ2-5, with 15 positions matching TRBD2. Germline CDR1 is LNHDA and CDR2 is SQIVND (reference sequence). The V gene end was trimmed by 4 bases and the J gene end by 5 bases; junction bases not matched to a gene: 2. The CDR3 extends over 15 amino acids. CDR3 in DNA: TGTGCCAGTAGTAGAGGACTAGCGGGAGGGGAGACCCAGTACTTC. Its translation: CASSRGLAGGETQYF.